The clone carrying this TCR beta chain has a count of ten or more. Unique molecular identifiers were incorporated when the TCRbeta library was constructed. TCRdb analysed the PCR reads with MiXCR anew, one entry per CDR3 protein. The sample shows around 680,000 distinct CDR3 sequences, approximately 16% of them seen only once. The data were taken from a study of T-cell reconstitution after alpha-beta-depleted transplantation in children. This TCR derives from a human donor who donated a stem cell graft to a child with acute myeloid leukemia. The material was PBMCs from the stem cell graft donor, obtained from the stem cell graft.

CDR3: CSARDVISGGGETQYF. CDR3 nucleotides: TGCAGTGCTAGAGATGTGATTAGCGGGGGAGGGGAGACCCAGTACTTC. The chain combines TRBV20-1 with TRBJ2-5; TRBD2 matches at 9 bases. The CDR3 loop spans 16 amino acids. J was trimmed by 5 bases and V by 0 bases; bases with no gene match: 10. Germline V gives CDR1 DFQATT, CDR2 SNEGSKA (reference sequence).